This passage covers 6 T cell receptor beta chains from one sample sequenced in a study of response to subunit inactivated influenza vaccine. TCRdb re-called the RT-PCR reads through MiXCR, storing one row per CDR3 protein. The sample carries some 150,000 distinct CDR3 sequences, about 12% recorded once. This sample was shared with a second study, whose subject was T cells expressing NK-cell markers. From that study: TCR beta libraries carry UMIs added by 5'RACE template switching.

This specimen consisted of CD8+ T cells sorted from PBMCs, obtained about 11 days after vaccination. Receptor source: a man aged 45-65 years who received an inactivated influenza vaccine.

Here the CDR3 reads CASSSGPTEDTEAFF. The CDR3 nucleotides are TGTGCCAGCAGTTCCGGCCCCACGGAGGACACTGAAGCTTTCTTT. The rearrangement links TRBV12-3 or TRBV12-4 to TRBJ1-1; D ambiguous. This CDR3 is 15 amino acids long. V lost 4 bases and J lost 3, with 15 bases in between.

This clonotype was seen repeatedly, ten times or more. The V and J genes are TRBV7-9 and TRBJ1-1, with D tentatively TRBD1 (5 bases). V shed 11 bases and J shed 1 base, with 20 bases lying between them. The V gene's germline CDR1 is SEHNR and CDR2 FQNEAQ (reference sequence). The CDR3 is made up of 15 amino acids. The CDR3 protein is CALFNSGFSNTEAFF. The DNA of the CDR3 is TGTGCCCTATTTAACTCAGGGTTTTCGAACACTGAAGCTTTCTTT.

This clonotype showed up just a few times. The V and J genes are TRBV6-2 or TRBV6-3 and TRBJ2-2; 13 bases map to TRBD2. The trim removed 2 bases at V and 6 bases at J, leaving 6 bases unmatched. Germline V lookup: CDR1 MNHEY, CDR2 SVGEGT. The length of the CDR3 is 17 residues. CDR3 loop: CASSYIGLAGVAGELFF. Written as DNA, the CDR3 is TGTGCCAGCAGTTACATCGGACTAGCGGGAGTGGCCGGGGAGCTGTTTTTT.

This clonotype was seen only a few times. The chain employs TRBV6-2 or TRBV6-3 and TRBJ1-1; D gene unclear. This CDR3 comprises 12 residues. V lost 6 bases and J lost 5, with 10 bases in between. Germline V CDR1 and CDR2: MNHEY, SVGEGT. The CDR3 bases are TGTGCCAGCAGCCCTAGCCCGACTGAAGCTTTCTTT. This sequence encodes CASSPSPTEAFF.

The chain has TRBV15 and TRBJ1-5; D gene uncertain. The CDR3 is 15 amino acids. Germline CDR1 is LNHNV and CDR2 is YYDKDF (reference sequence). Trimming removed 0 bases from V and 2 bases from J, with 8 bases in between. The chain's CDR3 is CATSRDLGGNQPQHF. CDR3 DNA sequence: TGTGCCACCAGCAGAGATCTGGGAGGCAATCAGCCCCAGCATTTT.

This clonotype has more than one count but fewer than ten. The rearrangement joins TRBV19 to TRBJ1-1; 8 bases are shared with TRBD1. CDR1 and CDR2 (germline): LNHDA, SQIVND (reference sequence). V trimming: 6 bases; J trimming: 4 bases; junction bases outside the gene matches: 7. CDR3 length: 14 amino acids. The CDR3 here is CASRETGGGTEAFF. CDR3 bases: TGTGCCAGTAGGGAAACAGGGGGAGGCACTGAAGCTTTCTTT. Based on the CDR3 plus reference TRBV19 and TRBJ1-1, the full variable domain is DGGITQSPKYLFRKEGQNVTLSCEQNLNHDAMYWYRQDPGQGLRLIYYSQIVNDFQKGDIAEGYSVSREKKESFPLTVTSAQKNPTAFYLCASRETGGGTEAFFGQGTRLTVV.